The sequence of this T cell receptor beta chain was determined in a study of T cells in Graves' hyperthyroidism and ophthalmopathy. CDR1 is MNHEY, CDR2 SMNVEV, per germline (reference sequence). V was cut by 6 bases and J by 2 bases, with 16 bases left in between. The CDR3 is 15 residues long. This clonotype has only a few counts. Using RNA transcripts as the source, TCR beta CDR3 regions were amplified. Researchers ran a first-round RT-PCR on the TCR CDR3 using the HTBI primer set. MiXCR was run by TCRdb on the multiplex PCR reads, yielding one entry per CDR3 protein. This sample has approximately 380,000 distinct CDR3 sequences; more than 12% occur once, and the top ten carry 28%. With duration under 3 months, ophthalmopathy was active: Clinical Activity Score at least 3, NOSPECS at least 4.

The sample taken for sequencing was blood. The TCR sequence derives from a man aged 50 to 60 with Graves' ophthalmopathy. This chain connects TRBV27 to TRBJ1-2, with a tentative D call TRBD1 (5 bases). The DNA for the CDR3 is TGTGCCAGCAGCCGCTACCCGGGGGGGAACTATGGCTACACCTTC. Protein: CASSRYPGGNYGYTF.